This T cell receptor beta chain came from a study of PD-L1 blockade in urothelial cancer. The time point denotes: peripheral blood 6 weeks after treatment start. Patients in the study were battling locally advanced or metastatic urothelial carcinoma. The germline V gene has CDR1 KGHSH and CDR2 LQKENI. The CDR3 runs to 16 residues. The V and J ends lost 4 bases and 0 bases respectively, with 15 bases between them. The protocol was immunoSEQ multiplex PCR, while the TCRdb copy is restricted to in-frame clones and leaves out a portion. The sample lists around 50,000 clones, around 85% occurring once. The clonotype was recovered from a man aged 50 or older with urothelial cancer. The sequencing here drew on PBMCs, taken around atezolizumab (anti-PD-L1) treatment. This chain joins TRBV18 and TRBJ1-1, with a possible D match to TRBD1 (6 bases). CDR3 loop: CASSLSAGQLNTEAFF. The CDR3 bases are TGTGCCAGCTCACTGTCGGCAGGACAGTTGAACACTGAAGCTTTCTTT.